This T cell receptor beta chain was obtained from a study of cytomegalovirus exposure and HLA in healthy donors. The CDR3 spans 15 residues. Germline-derived CDR1 and CDR2 are SGHVS and FNYEAQ. V shed 1 base and J shed 5 bases, with 14 bases lying between them. Study-level points and caveats: V segments that were indistinguishable, TRBV6-2 and TRBV6-3 among them, were omitted from analysis. The authors enumerated 164 TCR beta chains as linked to cytomegalovirus.

Of note for this clone: The antigen remains undetermined.

The PCR made use of 60 Vbeta and 13 Jbeta primers. Clones were sequenced by immunoSEQ multiplex PCR, and TCRdb holds only the in-frame ones, with some missing. Of some 97,000 clones listed, roughly 88% were seen once; the top ten hold more than 1%. Sequencing was done on a sample of PBMCs. The receptor was derived from a woman between 18 and 30 years old in good health and CMV-seronegative. The chain has TRBV7-6 and TRBJ1-2; the D gene is possibly TRBD1 (5 bases). The CDR3 here is CASSLDRGGVYGYTF. The CDR3 nucleotides read TGTGCCAGCAGCTTAGATCGCGGGGGGGTATATGGCTACACCTTC.